This paragraph reports one TCR beta chain. The antigen remains undetermined. Generated by immunoSEQ multiplex PCR, the TCRdb table keeps only in-frame clones and is missing some. This sample carries around 160,000 clones, approximately 94% of them seen once, and the ten largest clones take approximately 0.6%. This sample stems from a study of T cell responses to AZD1222 COVID-19 vaccine. The study, taken as a whole, reports: White British ancestry dominated among donors, who included more females, and clonal diversity was possibly underestimated.

Trimming took 8 bases from V and 5 from J, leaving 21 bases between them. The CDR3 is 15 amino acids. CDR1 is MNHEY and CDR2 is SVGAGI in the germline V gene. The TCR originated in an adult in good health. This chain connects TRBV6-5 to TRBJ2-5, with TRBD1 as a possible D gene (6 bases). This sample comprised peripheral blood, obtained on day 0 of AZD1222 vaccination. The CDR3 here is CASATGMGTRETQYF. DNA for the CDR3: TGTGCCAGCGCCACAGGGATGGGAACTCGGGAGACCCAGTACTTC.